These T cell receptor beta chains were read from a single sample in a study of blood T cell repertoires in COVID-19. TCRdb keeps only in-frame clones here, not all; method: immunoSEQ multiplex PCR. The table shows hundreds of thousands of clones, with 70% to 90% occurring only once. The specimen sequenced was peripheral blood. The receptors derive from a woman between 18 and 30 years old who had recovered from COVID-19. Both conserved end residues are part of each CDR3. The D gene is left open where the match is weak. A row's size may be missing; if present it is once, few, many or a size class.

D,size,J,V,DNA,CDR3
TRBD1,.,TRBJ2-5,TRBV5-6,TGTGCCAGCAGCCTGAACAGGGGCCTCCAAGAGACCCAGTACTTC,CASSLNRGLQETQYF
.,.,TRBJ2-7,TRBV6-5,TGTGCCAGTGACTTCGAAGAGCAGTACTTC,CASDFEEQYF
TRBD1,.,TRBJ1-4,TRBV5-6,TGTGCCAGCGCTACAGGGGGCGAGGAAAAACTGTTTTTT,CASATGGEEKLFF
.,.,TRBJ2-2,TRBV7-9,TGTGCCAGCAGCTTAGGGCAGGGGAACACCGGGGAGCTGTTTTTT,CASSLGQGNTGELFF
.,.,TRBJ2-1,TRBV5-6,TGTGCCAGCAGCCGGACAGTAGTAGTTGAGCAGTTCTTC,CASSRTVVVEQFF
.,.,TRBJ1-1,TRBV13,TGTGCCAGCAGCCCCCGCGCGTTTTTGGACACTGAAGCTTTCTTT,CASSPRAFLDTEAFF
.,.,TRBJ1-2,TRBV6-5,TGTGCCAGCAGTTATGCGGGGAACTCAAATCTCTATGGCTACACCTTC,CASSYAGNSNLYGYTF
.,.,TRBJ2-5,TRBV19,TGTGCCAGTAGTATTCAGGCCAGGGTAGAAGCGACCCAGTACTTC,CASSIQARVEATQYF
TRBD1,.,TRBJ2-7,TRBV28,TGTGCCAGCAGTTCCCCCCCGGGACAGGGCCGTACCTACGAGCAGTACTTC,CASSSPPGQGRTYEQYF
.,once,TRBJ2-7,TRBV5-6,TGTGCCAGCAGCTTGCGGAGTACTAAATACGAGCAGTACTTC,CASSLRSTKYEQYF
.,.,TRBJ2-6,TRBV30,TGTGCCTCTCATAGGGAGTCTGGGGCCAACGTCCTGACTTTC,CASHRESGANVLTF
.,.,TRBJ1-1,TRBV4-2,TGTGCCAGCAGCCAAGGGACCTTGAACAGGGCGAACACTGAAGCTTTCTTT,CASSQGTLNRANTEAFF
.,.,TRBJ2-2,TRBV30,TGTGCCTGGAGCTGGGGGCGGGTCGGGGAGCTGTTTTTT,CAWSWGRVGELFF
TRBD2,once,TRBJ2-7,TRBV27,TGTGCCTCAGCCGGGACTAGAAAAACCCACGAGCAGTACTTC,CASAGTRKTHEQYF
.,.,TRBJ1-3,TRBV7-2,TGTGCCAGCAGCTTAGTTGGAGGTGCCTCTGGAAACACCATATATTTT,CASSLVGGASGNTIYF
.,.,TRBJ1-5,TRBV3-1/TRBV3-2,TGTGCCAGCAGCCAAGACGGGGGGCGCGGTTCAAGCAATCAGCCCCAGCATTTT,CASSQDGGRGSSNQPQHF
.,.,TRBJ2-1,TRBV7-2,TGTGCCAGCAGCTTAGCGTGGGGGGAGTGGTTCTTC,CASSLAWGEWFF
.,.,TRBJ1-6,TRBV11-2,TGTGCCAGCAGCCTGGACGGGATGAATTCACCCCTCCACTTT,CASSLDGMNSPLHF
TRBD1,.,TRBJ1-2,TRBV7-9,TGTGCCAGCAGCTTCCGGACAGGGGGCGGTGGCTACACCTTC,CASSFRTGGGGYTF
TRBD1,once,TRBJ2-2,TRBV2,TGTGCCAGCAGTCCTACAGGGGGCCCGAACACCGGGGAGCTGTTTTTT,CASSPTGGPNTGELFF
TRBD2,.,TRBJ2-1,TRBV5-1,TGCGCCAGCAGCGTGGGACTAGCGGGAGTCAATGAGCAGTTCTTC,CASSVGLAGVNEQFF
.,.,TRBJ1-4,TRBV6-2/TRBV6-3,TGTGCCAGCAGTGGCGGGGCCTCCGGTGAAAAACTGTTTTTT,CASSGGASGEKLFF
TRBD2,few,TRBJ2-1,TRBV5-1,TGCGCCAGCAGCCCGCGGACTAGCGGGGAGTCGGGGTACAATGAGCAGTTCTTC,CASSPRTSGESGYNEQFF
.,.,TRBJ2-1,TRBV7-9,TGTGCCAGCAGCGTAACTCCGATCTCCTACAATGAGCAGTTCTTC,CASSVTPISYNEQFF
TRBD2,.,TRBJ2-1,TRBV28,TGTGCCAGCAGTTCAAGGACTAGCGGACCCTCCTACAATGAGCAGTTCTTC,CASSSRTSGPSYNEQFF
TRBD1,.,TRBJ1-3,TRBV14,TGTGCCAGCAGCCGACAGGGAAAGATATCGTCGGGAAACACCATATATTTT,CASSRQGKISSGNTIYF
.,.,TRBJ2-7,TRBV10-1,TGCGCCAGCAGCGAAAGGGGAGGCGAGCAGTACTTC,CASSERGGEQYF
TRBD1,.,TRBJ2-2,TRBV5-5,TGTGCCAGCAGCCAGACAGGGACCGGGGAGCTGTTTTTT,CASSQTGTGELFF
.,.,TRBJ1-3,TRBV18,TGTGCCAGCTCAGCGGGACCGCTATCTGGAAACACCATATATTTT,CASSAGPLSGNTIYF
TRBD1,.,TRBJ2-5,TRBV7-2,TGTGCCAGCAGCCGTTGGACAGGGGGCGGCGAGACCCAGTACTTC,CASSRWTGGGETQYF
.,.,TRBJ2-7,TRBV2,TGTGCCAGCAGGGAGCTACCCGCCAACTCCTACGAGCAGTACTTC,CASRELPANSYEQYF
TRBD1,.,TRBJ2-7,TRBV30,TGTGCCTGGAGTGTCCCCCGGGACAGGGGGACCTACGAGCAGTACTTC,CAWSVPRDRGTYEQYF
.,.,TRBJ1-1,TRBV7-2,TGTGCCAGCAGCTTAATGGGGTCGGGAAAGATCACTGAAGCTTTCTTT,CASSLMGSGKITEAFF
TRBD2,.,TRBJ2-3,TRBV3-1/TRBV3-2,TGTGCCAGCAGCCATAGTTCTAGCGGGACAAGTAGCACAGATACGCAGTATTTT,CASSHSSSGTSSTDTQYF
.,.,TRBJ1-2,TRBV14,TGTGCCAGCAGCCGGACAGCTTACTATGGCTACACCTTC,CASSRTAYYGYTF
TRBD1,.,TRBJ2-7,TRBV7-9,TGTGCCAGCAGCCTCCGGGACAGGGGTAACGAGCAGTACTTC,CASSLRDRGNEQYF
.,.,TRBJ1-5,TRBV13,TGTGCCAGCAGCTTAGGCCCGGTCAATCAGCCCCAGCATTTT,CASSLGPVNQPQHF
.,.,TRBJ2-3,TRBV3-1/TRBV3-2,TGTGCCAGCAGCCCGGAGGAACTAGTGGATACGCAGTATTTT,CASSPEELVDTQYF
.,.,TRBJ2-7,TRBV7-8,TGTGCCAGCACCTTGAATACAGGGCGTTCCTACGAGCAGTACTTC,CASTLNTGRSYEQYF
TRBD2,.,TRBJ2-1,TRBV11-3,TGTGCCAGCAGCGCTGGACTAGCGTTCGATGAGCAGTTCTTC,CASSAGLAFDEQFF
.,.,TRBJ2-1,TRBV11-3,TGTGCCAGCAGCTTTTTGGCGGCAGCCTCCTACAATGAGCAGTTCTTC,CASSFLAAASYNEQFF
.,.,TRBJ2-7,TRBV2,TGTGCCAGCAGGGCCGAGAGAGGGAATACCTACGAGCAGTACTTC,CASRAERGNTYEQYF
.,.,TRBJ2-1,TRBV13,TGTGCCAGCAGGAACCCCCTCCTAGAGTCGTTTGGCAATGAGCAGTTCTTC,CASRNPLLESFGNEQFF
.,.,TRBJ1-2,TRBV25-1,TGTGCCGCGGAAGGTGTTTTATATGGCTACACCTTC,CAAEGVLYGYTF
TRBD1,.,TRBJ2-2,TRBV6-5,TGTGCCAGCAGTTACAGGGGGCGGACCGGGGAGCTGTTTTTT,CASSYRGRTGELFF